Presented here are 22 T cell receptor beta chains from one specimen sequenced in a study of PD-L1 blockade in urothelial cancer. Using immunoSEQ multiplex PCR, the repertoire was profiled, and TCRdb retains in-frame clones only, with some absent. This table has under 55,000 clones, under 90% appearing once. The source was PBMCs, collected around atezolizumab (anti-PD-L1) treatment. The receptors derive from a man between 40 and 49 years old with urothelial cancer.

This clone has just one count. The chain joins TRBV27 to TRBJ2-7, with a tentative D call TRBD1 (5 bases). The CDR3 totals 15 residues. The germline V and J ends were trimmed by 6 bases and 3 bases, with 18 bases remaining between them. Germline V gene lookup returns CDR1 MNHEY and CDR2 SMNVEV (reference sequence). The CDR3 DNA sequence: TGTGCCAGCAGCCTGGACGGCGTAGGGGTCTACGAGCAGTACTTC. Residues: CASSLDGVGVYEQYF.

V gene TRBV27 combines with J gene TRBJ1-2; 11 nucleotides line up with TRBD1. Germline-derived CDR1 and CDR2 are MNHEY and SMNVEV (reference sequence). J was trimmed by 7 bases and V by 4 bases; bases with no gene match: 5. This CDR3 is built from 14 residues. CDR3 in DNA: TGTGCCAGCAGTTCACCCGGGACAGGGGGTGGCTACACCTTC. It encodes CASSSPGTGGGYTF.

Written as DNA, the CDR3 is TGTGCCACCAGCGGACGGACAGGGGGCCAGCCCCAGCATTTT. This encodes CATSGRTGGQPQHF. The chain joins TRBV15 to TRBJ1-5; 11 bases agree with TRBD1. The CDR3 spans 14 residues. Germline CDR1 is LNHNV and CDR2 is YYDKDF (reference sequence). After removal of 5 bases from V and 7 bases from J, the junction contained 4 bases not matched to a gene.

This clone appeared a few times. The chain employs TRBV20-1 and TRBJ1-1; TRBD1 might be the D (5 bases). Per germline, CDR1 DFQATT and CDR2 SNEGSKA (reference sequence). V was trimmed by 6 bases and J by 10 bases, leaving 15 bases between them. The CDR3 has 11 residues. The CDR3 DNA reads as TGCAGTGCCCAATCGGGGGATAGAGCTTTCTTT. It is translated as CSAQSGDRAFF.

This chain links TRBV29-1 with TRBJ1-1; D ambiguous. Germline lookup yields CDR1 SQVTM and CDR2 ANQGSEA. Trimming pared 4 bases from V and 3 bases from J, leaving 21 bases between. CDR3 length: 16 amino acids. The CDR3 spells CSVGGGGSRPDTEAFF. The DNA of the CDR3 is TGCAGCGTTGGTGGAGGAGGTTCCCGCCCGGACACTGAAGCTTTCTTT.

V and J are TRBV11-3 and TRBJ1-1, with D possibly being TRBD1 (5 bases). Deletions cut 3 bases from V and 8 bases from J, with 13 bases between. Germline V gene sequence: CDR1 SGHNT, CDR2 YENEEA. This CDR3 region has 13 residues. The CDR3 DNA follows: TGTGCCAGCAGCTTGGGAGAGGGACTCGAAGCTTTCTTT. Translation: CASSLGEGLEAFF.

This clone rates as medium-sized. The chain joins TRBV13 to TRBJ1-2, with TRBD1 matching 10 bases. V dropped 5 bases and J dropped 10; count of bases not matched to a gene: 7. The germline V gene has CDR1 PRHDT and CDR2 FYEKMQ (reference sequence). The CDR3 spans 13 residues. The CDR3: CASSPGQGLVYTF. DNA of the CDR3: TGTGCCAGCAGCCCGGGACAGGGGCTTGTCTACACCTTC. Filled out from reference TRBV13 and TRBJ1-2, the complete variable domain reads AAGVIQSPRHLIKEKRETATLKCYPIPRHDTVYWYQQGPGQDPQFLISFYEKMQSDKGSIPDRFSAQQFSDYHSELNMSSLELGDSALYFCASSPGQGLVYTFGSGTRLTVV.

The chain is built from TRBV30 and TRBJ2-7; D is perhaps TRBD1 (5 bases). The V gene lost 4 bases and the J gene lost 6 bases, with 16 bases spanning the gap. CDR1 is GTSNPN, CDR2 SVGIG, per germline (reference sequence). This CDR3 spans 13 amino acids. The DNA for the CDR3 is TGTGCCTGGACTCGTACCTTGCAGGGCGAGCAGTACTTC. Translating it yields CAWTRTLQGEQYF.

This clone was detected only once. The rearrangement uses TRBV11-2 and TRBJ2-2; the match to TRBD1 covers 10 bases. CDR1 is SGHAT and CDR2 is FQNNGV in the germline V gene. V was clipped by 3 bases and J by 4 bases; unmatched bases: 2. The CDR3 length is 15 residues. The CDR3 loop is CASSLRTGGTGELFF. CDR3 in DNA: TGTGCCAGCAGCTTGCGGACAGGGGGCACCGGGGAGCTGTTTTTT.

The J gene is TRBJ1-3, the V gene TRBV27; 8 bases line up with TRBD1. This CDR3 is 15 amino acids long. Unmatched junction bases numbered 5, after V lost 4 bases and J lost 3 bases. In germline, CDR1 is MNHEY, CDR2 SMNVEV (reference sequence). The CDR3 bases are TGTGCCAGCAGTTATTACGGGACAGGTGGAAACACCATATATTTT. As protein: CASSYYGTGGNTIYF.

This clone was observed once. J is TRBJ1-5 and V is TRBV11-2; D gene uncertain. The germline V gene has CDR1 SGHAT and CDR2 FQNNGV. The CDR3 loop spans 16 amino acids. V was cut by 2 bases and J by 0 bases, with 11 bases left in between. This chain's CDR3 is CASSLTAGNSNQPQHF. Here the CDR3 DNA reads TGTGCCAGCAGCTTAACGGCGGGTAATAGCAATCAGCCCCAGCATTTT. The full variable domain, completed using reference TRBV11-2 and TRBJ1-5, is EAGVAQSPRYKIIEKRQSVAFWCNPISGHATLYWYQQILGQGPKLLIQFQNNGVVDDSQLPKDRFSAERLKGVDSTLKIQPAKLEDSAVYLCASSLTAGNSNQPQHFGDGTRLSIL.

The CDR3 here is CASSYEMVDTEAFF. Here the CDR3 DNA reads TGTGCCAGCAGTTACGAGATGGTGGACACTGAAGCTTTCTTT. This chain joins TRBV6-6 and TRBJ1-1; D is unclear. The CDR3 length is 14 residues. CDR1 is MNHNY, CDR2 SVGAGI, per germline (reference sequence). V was clipped by 2 bases and J by 3 bases, with 10 bases between them.

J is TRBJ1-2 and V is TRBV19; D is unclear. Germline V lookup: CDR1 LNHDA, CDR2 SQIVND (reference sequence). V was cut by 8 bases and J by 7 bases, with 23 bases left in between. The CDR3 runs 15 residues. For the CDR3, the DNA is TGTGCCAGTGACCGGGGTGGCGGATTGAATTTTGGCTACACCTTC. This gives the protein CASDRGGGLNFGYTF.

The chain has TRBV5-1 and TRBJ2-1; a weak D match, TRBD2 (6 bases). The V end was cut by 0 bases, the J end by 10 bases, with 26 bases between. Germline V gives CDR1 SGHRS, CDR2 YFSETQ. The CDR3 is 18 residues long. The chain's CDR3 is CASSLGVFQAGLAIEQFF. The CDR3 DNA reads TGCGCCAGCAGCTTGGGAGTTTTCCAAGCGGGTTTAGCCATCGAGCAGTTCTTC.

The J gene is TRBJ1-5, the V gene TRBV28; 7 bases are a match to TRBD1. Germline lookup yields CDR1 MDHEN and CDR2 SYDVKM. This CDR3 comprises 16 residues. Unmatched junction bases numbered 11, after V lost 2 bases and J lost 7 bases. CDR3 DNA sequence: TGTGCCAGCAGTTTAAGTCTCGGACAGGTTGGGCAGCCCCAGCATTTT. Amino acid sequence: CASSLSLGQVGQPQHF.

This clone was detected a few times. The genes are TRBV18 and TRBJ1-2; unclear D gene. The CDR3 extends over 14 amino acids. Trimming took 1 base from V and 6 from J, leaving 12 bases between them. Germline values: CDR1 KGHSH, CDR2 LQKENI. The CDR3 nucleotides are TGTGCCAGCTCACCACGCGGCCAGCGGAATGGCTACACCTTC. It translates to CASSPRGQRNGYTF.

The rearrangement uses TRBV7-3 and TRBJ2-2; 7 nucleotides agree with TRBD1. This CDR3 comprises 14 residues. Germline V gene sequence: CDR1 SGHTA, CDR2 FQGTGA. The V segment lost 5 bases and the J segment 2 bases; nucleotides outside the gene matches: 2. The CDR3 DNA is TGTGCCAGCAGCCGACAGGGCAACACCGGGGAGCTGTTTTTT. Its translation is CASSRQGNTGELFF.

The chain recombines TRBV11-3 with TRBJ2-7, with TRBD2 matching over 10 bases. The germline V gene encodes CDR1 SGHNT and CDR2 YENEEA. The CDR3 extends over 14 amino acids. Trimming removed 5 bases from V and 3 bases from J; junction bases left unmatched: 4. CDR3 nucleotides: TGTGCCAGCAGCCATAGCGGGAGGTTCTACGAGCAGTACTTC. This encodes CASSHSGRFYEQYF.

CDR3 region: CASILYFGQTNTEAFF. The CDR3 coding sequence is TGTGCCAGCATCCTCTACTTCGGACAGACGAACACTGAAGCTTTCTTT. The chain has TRBV27 and TRBJ1-1, with a possible D match to TRBD1 (6 bases). V shed 7 bases and J shed 1 base, with 19 bases lying between them. CDR3 length: 16 amino acids. Germline lookup yields CDR1 MNHEY and CDR2 SMNVEV (reference sequence).

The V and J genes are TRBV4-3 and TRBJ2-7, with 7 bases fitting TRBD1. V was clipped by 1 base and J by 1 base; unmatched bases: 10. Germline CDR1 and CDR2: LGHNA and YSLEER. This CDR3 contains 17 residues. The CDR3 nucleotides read TGCGCCAGCAGCCAAGTCGGACCGGGCAGGGGGTCCTACGAGCAGTACTTC. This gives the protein CASSQVGPGRGSYEQYF.

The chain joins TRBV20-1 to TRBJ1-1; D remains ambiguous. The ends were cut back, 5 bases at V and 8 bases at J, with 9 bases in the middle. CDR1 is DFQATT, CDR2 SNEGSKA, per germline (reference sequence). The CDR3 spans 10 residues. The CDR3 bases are TGCAGTGCTGGCCGATTGGAAGCTTTCTTT. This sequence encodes CSAGRLEAFF.

CDR3 bases: TGCGCCAGCAGTCAGTCCACTTCCTACGAGCAGTACTTC. Its translation is CASSQSTSYEQYF. The chain joins TRBV23-1 to TRBJ2-7; D call uncertain. TRBV23-1 is identified as an open reading frame with a role that is uncertain. This CDR3 has 13 amino acids. V gave up 3 bases and J gave up 1 base, with 7 bases separating them.